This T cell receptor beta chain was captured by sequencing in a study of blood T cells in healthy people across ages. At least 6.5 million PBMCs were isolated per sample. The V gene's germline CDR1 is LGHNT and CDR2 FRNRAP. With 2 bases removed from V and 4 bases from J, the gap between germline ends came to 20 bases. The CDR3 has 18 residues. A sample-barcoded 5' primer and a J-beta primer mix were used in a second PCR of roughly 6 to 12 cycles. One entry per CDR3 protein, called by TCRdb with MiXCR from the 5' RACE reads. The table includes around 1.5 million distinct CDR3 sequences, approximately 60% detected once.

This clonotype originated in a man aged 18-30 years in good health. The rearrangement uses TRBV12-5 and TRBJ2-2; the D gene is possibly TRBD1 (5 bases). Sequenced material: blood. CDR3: CASGLYKTEVFLTGELFF. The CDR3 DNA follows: TGTGCTAGTGGTTTGTACAAGACAGAGGTATTTCTCACCGGGGAGCTGTTTTTT.